The T cell receptor (beta chain) under discussion was sequenced for a study of blood T cell repertoires in COVID-19. The table came from immunoSEQ multiplex PCR; TCRdb's copy has only in-frame clones and leaves some out. Altogether under 250,000 clones are present, around 84% being singletons, with the ten largest covering around 10%. CDR3 length: 12 residues. Trimming took 5 bases from V and 4 from J, leaving 5 bases between them. The germline gives CDR1 MNHNY, CDR2 SVGAGI (reference sequence). Source material: peripheral blood. The chain uses TRBV6-6 and TRBJ1-4, with D unclear. The receptor comes from a man aged 45-65 years with COVID-19, enrolled during active disease. This CDR3 is CASSQSNEKLFF. CDR3 coding DNA: TGTGCCAGCAGTCAGAGTAATGAAAAACTGTTTTTT.